The rows below give T cell receptor beta chains drawn from one sample of a study of T-cell reconstitution after alpha-beta-depleted transplantation in children. TCRdb processed the PCR reads anew with MiXCR; each CDR3 protein has one entry. Of nearly 400,000 distinct CDR3 sequences in the sample, about 20% were seen once. The sequenced sample was PBMCs from the stem cell graft donor, obtained from the stem cell graft. The receptors were gathered from a human donor who donated a stem cell graft to a child with acute myeloid leukemia. CDR3s include the opening cysteine and the closing phenylalanine or tryptophan. The D gene is left open where the match is weak. Clone size is stated in some rows and not others, as once, few, many or a class when expanded.

clone size	D gene	V gene	J gene	CDR3 DNA	CDR3 protein
few	.	TRBV7-2	TRBJ1-2	TGTGCCAGCAGCTTAGGTCTAGGGACGCGAAACTATGGCTACACCTTC	CASSLGLGTRNYGYTF
.	.	TRBV4-3	TRBJ2-2	TGCGCCAGCAGGAAAGCGGGACAGAGGGGCGGCGGGGAGCTGTTTTTT	CASRKAGQRGGGELFF
few	.	TRBV24-1	TRBJ2-1	TGTGCCACCAGTGATCCAGCCAGGGTATTTGGGGACAATGAGCAGTTCTTC	CATSDPARVFGDNEQFF
many	.	TRBV20-1	TRBJ1-1	TGCAGTGCTCCGACAGGAATTAACACTGAAGCTTTCTTT	CSAPTGINTEAFF
.	.	TRBV11-2	TRBJ2-5	TGTGCCAGCAGCCCCCCGGGAAGCAAGGTAGAGACCCAGTACTTC	CASSPPGSKVETQYF
.	TRBD1	TRBV4-2	TRBJ2-7	TGTGCCAGCAGCCAAGAAGGGGACAGTCCCTACGAGCAGTACTTC	CASSQEGDSPYEQYF
few	.	TRBV25-1	TRBJ2-2	TGTGCCAGCAGTGAAGCAGCCACCGGGGAGCTGTTTTTT	CASSEAATGELFF
few	.	TRBV6-5	TRBJ2-3	TGTGCCAGCAGTTACCGCCAGTGGGAGACAGATACGCAGTATTTT	CASSYRQWETDTQYF
few	TRBD1	TRBV11-2	TRBJ1-1	TGTGCCAGCAGCTCCAGGACAGGGGGCTCGACTGAAGCTTTCTTT	CASSSRTGGSTEAFF
few	.	TRBV12-3/TRBV12-4	TRBJ2-6	TGTGCCAGCGGACAGAGCTCTGGGGCCAACGTCCTGACTTTC	CASGQSSGANVLTF
few	TRBD2	TRBV12-3/TRBV12-4	TRBJ2-3	TGTGCCAGCAGTCCTCAGCGGGAGGTGGGGGCAGATACGCAGTATTTT	CASSPQREVGADTQYF
few	.	TRBV5-5	TRBJ1-5	TGTGCCAGCAGCCCCGGGCAGGGTTATAGCAATCAGCCCCAGCATTTT	CASSPGQGYSNQPQHF
.	TRBD1	TRBV11-2	TRBJ2-1	TGTGCCAGCAGCTCCCTGGCGACAGGGCGGTTCTTC	CASSSLATGRFF
few	TRBD2	TRBV20-1	TRBJ2-3	TGCAGAACTAGCGGCACAGATACGCAGTATTTT	CRTSGTDTQYF
few	.	TRBV5-1	TRBJ2-7	TGCGCCAGCAGCGAAACCGGGACACCACTCTACGAGCAGTACTTC	CASSETGTPLYEQYF
.	TRBD2	TRBV15	TRBJ2-3	TGTGCCACCAGCAGAGATCCCAGCGGGAGGGCGGATACGCAGTATTTT	CATSRDPSGRADTQYF
few	.	TRBV5-1	TRBJ1-1	TGCGCCAGCAGCTTGGCCACCATAGGGCGCGATGAAGCTTTCTTT	CASSLATIGRDEAFF
many	.	TRBV20-1	TRBJ2-7	TGCAGTGCCGGGAGTGGTGTGCAGTACTTC	CSAGSGVQYF
many	TRBD1	TRBV20-1	TRBJ1-3	TGCAGTGCTCAGACAGGGACTGGAAACACCATATATTTT	CSAQTGTGNTIYF
many	TRBD2	TRBV20-1	TRBJ2-5	TGCAGTGCCAGCAGTAGCGGGTCCCAAGAGACCCAGTACTTC	CSASSSGSQETQYF
.	.	TRBV10-2	TRBJ2-7	TGCGCCAGCACGTCGACGGCGGGTCTCCACGAGCAGTACTTC	CASTSTAGLHEQYF
.	TRBD1	TRBV12-3/TRBV12-4	TRBJ2-1	TGTGCCAGCAGTTATGTCCTTGGACAGGGTGTCCTCAATGAGCAGTTCTTC	CASSYVLGQGVLNEQFF
few	.	TRBV20-1	TRBJ1-4	TGCAGTGCTAGAGGAACAGGGAAGGGAGGTGAAAAACTGTTTTTT	CSARGTGKGGEKLFF
.	TRBD2	TRBV6-2/TRBV6-3	TRBJ2-1	TGTGCCAGCAGTAGGACTAGGATGCACGAGCAGTTCTTC	CASSRTRMHEQFF
many	TRBD1	TRBV12-3/TRBV12-4	TRBJ2-1	TGTGCCAGCAGTGCCCGACAGGGTAGCCCCTACAATGAGCAGTTCTTC	CASSARQGSPYNEQFF
many	.	TRBV20-1	TRBJ2-7	TGCAGTGCTAGCCCCAACTCCTACGAGCAGTACTTC	CSASPNSYEQYF
.	TRBD2	TRBV9	TRBJ2-7	TGTGCCAGCAGCCCGGGGGGGGCTAATCTTTACTACGAGCAGTACTTC	CASSPGGANLYYEQYF
.	.	TRBV10-3	TRBJ2-5	TGTGCCATCAGTGAGTCGTTCAAATCTGGAGAGACCCAGTACTTC	CAISESFKSGETQYF
many	TRBD1	TRBV20-1	TRBJ2-2	TGCAGTGCTAGACAGGGGGACGCCGGGGAGCTGTTTTTT	CSARQGDAGELFF